A selection of T cell receptor beta chains follows, all from one sample in a study of beta chain features in type 1 diabetes. Some clones are missing from TCRdb's copy, which holds only in-frame ones; the method was immunoSEQ multiplex PCR. The sample holds roughly 700,000 clones, around an eighth seen once. Sample: naive CD4+ T cells from blood. These receptors all come from a man between 18 and 35 years old with type 1 diabetes. Both conserved end residues are part of each CDR3. Fields, in order: CDR3 DNA, CDR3 protein, clone size, D gene, V gene, J gene. A D gene is named only where the DNA matches it firmly. Clone size is not always given. Where it is, it says once, few, many or a class for expanded clones.

CDR3 DNA: TGTGCCAGCAGCTTAGCAGCTAGCACAGATACGCAGTATTTT
CDR3 protein: CASSLAASTDTQYF
clone size: NA
D gene: NA
V gene: TRBV7-9
J gene: TRBJ2-3

CDR3 DNA: TGTGCCAGCAGGCCCGGGACGGGGATCTACGAGCAGTACTTC
CDR3 protein: CASRPGTGIYEQYF
clone size: NA
D gene: NA
V gene: TRBV6-5
J gene: TRBJ2-7

CDR3 DNA: TGTGCCAGCAGCCGGGACATCTATGGCTACACCTTC
CDR3 protein: CASSRDIYGYTF
clone size: NA
D gene: NA
V gene: TRBV7-2
J gene: TRBJ1-2

CDR3 DNA: TGTGCCAGCAGCCAAGCCTACGGTGGCGAGCAGTACTTC
CDR3 protein: CASSQAYGGEQYF
clone size: NA
D gene: NA
V gene: TRBV14
J gene: TRBJ2-7

CDR3 DNA: TGTGCCAGCAGCTCCGGGGAATACGGTCAGCCCCAGCATTTT
CDR3 protein: CASSSGEYGQPQHF
clone size: NA
D gene: NA
V gene: TRBV2
J gene: TRBJ1-5

CDR3 DNA: TGTGCCAGCAGGCGGACAGGGTTCTACGAGCAGTACTTC
CDR3 protein: CASRRTGFYEQYF
clone size: NA
D gene: TRBD1
V gene: TRBV6-5
J gene: TRBJ2-7

CDR3 DNA: TGTGCCAGCAGCCGGCGGACAGGCACTAACTATGGCTACACCTTC
CDR3 protein: CASSRRTGTNYGYTF
clone size: few
D gene: TRBD1
V gene: TRBV6-1
J gene: TRBJ1-2

CDR3 DNA: TGTGCCAGCAGCTTAGAGGCAGGGGCAGATACGCAGTATTTT
CDR3 protein: CASSLEAGADTQYF
clone size: NA
D gene: NA
V gene: TRBV13
J gene: TRBJ2-3

CDR3 DNA: TGTGCCAGCAGTGGTCCTACTTATGGGGGGGCCGTTCAGCCCCAGCATTTT
CDR3 protein: CASSGPTYGGAVQPQHF
clone size: NA
D gene: NA
V gene: TRBV25-1
J gene: TRBJ1-5

CDR3 DNA: TGTGCCAGCAGCTTAGCGGGTTCCCGAGGTAGTATGAACAATGAGCAGTTCTTC
CDR3 protein: CASSLAGSRGSMNNEQFF
clone size: few
D gene: NA
V gene: TRBV5-4
J gene: TRBJ2-1

CDR3 DNA: TGCGCCAGCAGCCTACGGACAGGGGCCCTCACAGATACGCAGTATTTT
CDR3 protein: CASSLRTGALTDTQYF
clone size: NA
D gene: TRBD1
V gene: TRBV4-1
J gene: TRBJ2-3

CDR3 DNA: TGTGCCGCTAGCGGGGGGACCACAGATACGCAGTATTTT
CDR3 protein: CAASGGTTDTQYF
clone size: NA
D gene: TRBD2
V gene: TRBV6-1
J gene: TRBJ2-3

CDR3 DNA: TGCGCCAGCAGCTTGGTTGTTGGTAGCTCCTACGAGCAGTACTTC
CDR3 protein: CASSLVVGSSYEQYF
clone size: few
D gene: NA
V gene: TRBV5-1
J gene: TRBJ2-7

CDR3 DNA: TGTGCCAGCATTCGGGAAGCTTACGGCTTCTTC
CDR3 protein: CASIREAYGFF
clone size: few
D gene: NA
V gene: TRBV2
J gene: TRBJ2-1

CDR3 DNA: TGCGCCAGCAGCTCTGGTGGTGGACAAGAGACCCAGTACTTC
CDR3 protein: CASSSGGGQETQYF
clone size: NA
D gene: NA
V gene: TRBV4-1
J gene: TRBJ2-5

CDR3 DNA: TGTGCCAGCCGCGGACAGGGGGTCGGGGAGCTGTTTTTT
CDR3 protein: CASRGQGVGELFF
clone size: few
D gene: TRBD1
V gene: TRBV6-5
J gene: TRBJ2-2

CDR3 DNA: TGTGCCAGCAGTGGGCCCGGGACAGGGGGCGATAACGGGGAGCTGTTTTTT
CDR3 protein: CASSGPGTGGDNGELFF
clone size: NA
D gene: TRBD1
V gene: TRBV25-1
J gene: TRBJ2-2

CDR3 DNA: TGTGCCAGCTCACCAAGCGGGGACCAAGAGACCCAGTACTTC
CDR3 protein: CASSPSGDQETQYF
clone size: NA
D gene: TRBD2
V gene: TRBV18
J gene: TRBJ2-5

CDR3 DNA: TGTGCCAGCTCACGTCAGGACAGGGATTCACCCCTCCACTTT
CDR3 protein: CASSRQDRDSPLHF
clone size: NA
D gene: TRBD1
V gene: TRBV18
J gene: TRBJ1-6

CDR3 DNA: TGTGCCTGGAGTGTTCAGAACTATGGCTACACCTTC
CDR3 protein: CAWSVQNYGYTF
clone size: NA
D gene: NA
V gene: TRBV30
J gene: TRBJ1-2

CDR3 DNA: TGTGCCAGTAGTGGGACGGAGACCCAGTACTTC
CDR3 protein: CASSGTETQYF
clone size: NA
D gene: NA
V gene: TRBV19
J gene: TRBJ2-5

CDR3 DNA: TGTGCCAGCAGCCCCGGGACTAGCGGGGGTGAGACCCAGTACTTC
CDR3 protein: CASSPGTSGGETQYF
clone size: NA
D gene: TRBD2
V gene: TRBV9
J gene: TRBJ2-5

CDR3 DNA: TGTGCCAGCAGCTTGGTAGGCGGTTATGAGCAGTTCTTC
CDR3 protein: CASSLVGGYEQFF
clone size: NA
D gene: NA
V gene: TRBV5-4
J gene: TRBJ2-1

CDR3 DNA: TGTGCCAGCAGCTTAGTCGGGAGCGACACTGAAGCTTTCTTT
CDR3 protein: CASSLVGSDTEAFF
clone size: few
D gene: NA
V gene: TRBV7-9
J gene: TRBJ1-1

CDR3 DNA: TGTGCCAGCAGCTTAGGTCGGTTCTATGGCTACACCTTC
CDR3 protein: CASSLGRFYGYTF
clone size: few
D gene: NA
V gene: TRBV7-8
J gene: TRBJ1-2

CDR3 DNA: TGCAGCGTCATCGGGACAGGGGCCTTTAACACTGAAGCTTTCTTT
CDR3 protein: CSVIGTGAFNTEAFF
clone size: NA
D gene: TRBD1
V gene: TRBV29-1
J gene: TRBJ1-1

CDR3 DNA: TGTGCCAGCAGCCTAAACCCCGGGAGGAGCTACGAGCAGTACTTC
CDR3 protein: CASSLNPGRSYEQYF
clone size: NA
D gene: TRBD2
V gene: TRBV11-1
J gene: TRBJ2-7

CDR3 DNA: TGTGCCTGGAGCCACCGGGGCCTAGTAGGCAATGAGCAGTTCTTC
CDR3 protein: CAWSHRGLVGNEQFF
clone size: few
D gene: NA
V gene: TRBV30
J gene: TRBJ2-1

CDR3 DNA: TGTGCCAGCAGTCCAAGGGACAGGGGATACGCAGATACGCAGTATTTT
CDR3 protein: CASSPRDRGYADTQYF
clone size: few
D gene: TRBD1
V gene: TRBV27
J gene: TRBJ2-3

CDR3 DNA: TGCGCCAGCAGCTTCCGGGGTCCAGACAATGAGCAGTTCTTC
CDR3 protein: CASSFRGPDNEQFF
clone size: few
D gene: NA
V gene: TRBV5-1
J gene: TRBJ2-1

CDR3 DNA: TGTGCCAGCTACGTCGACAGGGTTTTATACGAGCAGTACTTC
CDR3 protein: CASYVDRVLYEQYF
clone size: NA
D gene: TRBD1
V gene: TRBV6-1
J gene: TRBJ2-7

CDR3 DNA: TGTGCCAGCAGCTTTACAGGTCAAAATCAGCCCCAGCATTTT
CDR3 protein: CASSFTGQNQPQHF
clone size: few
D gene: NA
V gene: TRBV11-2
J gene: TRBJ1-5

CDR3 DNA: TGTGCCAGCAGCTCCCTAGAGGGCAATCAGCCCCAGCATTTT
CDR3 protein: CASSSLEGNQPQHF
clone size: few
D gene: NA
V gene: TRBV7-9
J gene: TRBJ1-5